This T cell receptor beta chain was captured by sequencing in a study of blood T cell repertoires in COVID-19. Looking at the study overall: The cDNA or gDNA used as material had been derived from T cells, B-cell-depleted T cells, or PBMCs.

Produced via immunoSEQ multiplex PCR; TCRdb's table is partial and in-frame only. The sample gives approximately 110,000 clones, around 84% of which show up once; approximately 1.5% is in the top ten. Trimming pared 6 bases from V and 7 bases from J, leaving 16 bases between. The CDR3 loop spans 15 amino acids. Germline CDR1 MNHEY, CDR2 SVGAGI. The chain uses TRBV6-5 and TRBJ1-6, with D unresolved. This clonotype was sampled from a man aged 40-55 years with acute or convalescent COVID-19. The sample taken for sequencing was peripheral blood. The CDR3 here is CASRRSKALNSPLHF. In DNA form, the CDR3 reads TGTGCCAGCAGGAGGTCGAAAGCATTGAATTCACCCCTCCACTTT.